The rows below give T cell receptor beta chains drawn from one sample of a study of T cell repertoires in cytomegalovirus infection. For these TCRs, the target antigens are not known. A single record per CDR3 protein comes from TCRdb applying MiXCR to the reads. This table holds roughly 920,000 distinct CDR3 sequences, under 40% found once. The material sequenced was cultured CD8+ T cells from PBMCs, taken from culture after CMV antigen stimulation. These receptors originate from a human donor in good health (CMV status not recorded). Some clones in this sample may be carry-over from other donors' samples. Each CDR3 is given without its conserved first and last residue. Clone size is given for some rows only: seen once, a few or many times, or a class if the clone is expanded.

v_gene	abundance	j_gene	CDR3aa
TRBV20-1	-	TRBJ1-2	SAESGWGGYT
TRBV4-1	-	TRBJ1-2	ASSQVTGGTDGYT
TRBV27	once	TRBJ1-2	ASSSRGQGARDYGYT
TRBV7-9	many	TRBJ2-1	ASSSGFQVSYNEQF
TRBV9	-	TRBJ2-3	ASSVGGSSTDTQY
TRBV28	few	TRBJ2-1	ASSYLGLAAYNEQF
TRBV5-1	-	TRBJ2-7	ASSLEEWAAYEQY
TRBV4-3	few	TRBJ2-1	ASSQDPETGNEQF
TRBV13	once	TRBJ2-1	ASSLPLADEQF
TRBV28	few	TRBJ2-3	ASIPRQGREGQY
TRBV11-2	-	TRBJ1-1	ASSLSQAGTGGLFTEAF
TRBV7-2	many	TRBJ2-3	ASSSQDWDRNTQY
TRBV7-2	many	TRBJ2-1	ASTRKPTGPDGGSSYNEQF
TRBV7-6	-	TRBJ2-3	ASSGGGPGVDTQY
TRBV25-1	many	TRBJ1-1	ASSGPDRSTEAF
TRBV7-2	-	TRBJ2-7	ASSFLSGLAGDEQY
TRBV25-1	-	TRBJ2-7	ASSEGGDEQY
TRBV10-3	-	TRBJ2-2	AISGSQGTGELF